The 11 T cell receptor beta chains presented below share a single source sample, sequenced in a study of shared clonotypes between healthy human individuals. Sequenced by immunoSEQ multiplex PCR; TCRdb stores in-frame clones only, minus some. The table has millions of clones, 90% to 95% seen once. Sequencing used naive CD4+ T cells sorted from blood. Indicated subset: CD45RA+ positively selected. The receptor set was obtained from a man aged 18 to 30 in good health.

The chain links TRBV9 to TRBJ2-2, with D possibly being TRBD2 (6 bases). Trimming pared 5 bases from V and 4 bases from J, leaving 9 bases between. This CDR3 is built from 13 residues. Germline values: CDR1 SGDLS, CDR2 YYNGEE. This CDR3 is CASRLTSTGELFF. In DNA form, the CDR3 reads TGTGCCAGCAGGTTGACTAGCACCGGGGAGCTGTTTTTT.

The J gene is TRBJ2-2, the V gene TRBV6-4; 9 positions agree with TRBD1. Germline loops: CDR1 MRHNA, CDR2 SNTAGT. The CDR3 is made up of 16 amino acids. Trimming cost V 5 bases and J 1 base; bases outside gene matches: 5. DNA of the CDR3: TGTGCCAGCAGTCCCCGGACAGGGGTGAACACCGGGGAGCTGTTTTTT. Translation: CASSPRTGVNTGELFF.

Turning to this clone: This same CDR3 is encoded by further DNA sequences in the sample. V is TRBV30 and J is TRBJ1-5, with 7 bases identical to TRBD1. J was trimmed by 1 base and V by 0 bases; bases with no gene match: 3. CDR3 length: 15 amino acids. CDR1 and CDR2 from the germline V gene are GTSNPN and SVGIG (reference sequence). CDR3 nucleotide sequence: TGTGCCTGGAGTGTAGGGACAGCGAGCAATCAGCCCCAGCATTTT. As protein: CAWSVGTASNQPQHF.

This clone was seen just once. V gene TRBV6-1 combines with J gene TRBJ2-2; D not certain. The CDR3 covers 14 residues. CDR1 MNHNS and CDR2 SASEGT come from the germline V gene. Between the trimmed V and J ends, which lost 7 bases and 0 bases, there was a span of 9 bases. The CDR3 DNA sequence: TGTGCCAGCATTCTAGGAGCGAACACCGGGGAGCTGTTTTTT. Amino acid sequence: CASILGANTGELFF.

The chain links TRBV10-3 to TRBJ2-7; 7 nucleotides align to TRBD1. CDR1 is ENHRY, CDR2 SYGVKD, per germline. The CDR3 contains 15 residues. The V and J ends lost 0 bases and 4 bases, in that order; junction bases with no gene match: 6. CDR3 protein: CAISESRGGRYEQYF. The CDR3 DNA reads TGTGCCATCAGTGAGTCTAGAGGGGGCCGATACGAGCAGTACTTC.

V is TRBV27 and J is TRBJ2-3, with D unclear. The germline CDR1 and CDR2 sequences are MNHEY and SMNVEV (reference sequence). This CDR3 has 14 residues. Deletions cut 0 bases from V and 6 bases from J, with 10 bases between. The DNA for the CDR3 is TGTGCCAGCAGTTTATCGGGATCGTTTGATACGCAGTATTTT. Protein sequence: CASSLSGSFDTQYF.

This clone was found once. This chain uses TRBV5-1 with TRBJ2-7; TRBD2 is a possible D gene (7 bases). Trimming stripped 1 base from V and 7 bases from J, with 18 bases between. Looked up from germline, CDR1 is SGHRS and CDR2 is YFSETQ. This CDR3 region has 15 residues. The CDR3 nucleotides are TGCGCCAGCAGCTTGAGGACCCCGCGGGGGCTAGAGCAGTACTTC. This gives the protein CASSLRTPRGLEQYF.

This sequence joins TRBV5-6 and TRBJ2-5; D gene unclear. Looked up from germline, CDR1 is SGHDT and CDR2 is YYEEEE. The V and J ends lost 3 bases and 4 bases respectively, with 13 bases between them. CDR3 size: 14 residues. CDR3 sequence reads: CASSSLGIRETQYF. CDR3 sequence (DNA): TGTGCCAGCAGCTCGCTAGGGATCCGAGAGACCCAGTACTTC.

The CDR3: CASSLAAGKTDTQYF. CDR3 bases: TGCGCCAGCAGCTTGGCGGCGGGGAAGACAGATACGCAGTATTTT. The chain carries TRBV5-1 and TRBJ2-3; D might be TRBD2 (6 bases). V lost 0 bases and J lost 3, with 11 bases in between. From germline, CDR1 is SGHRS and CDR2 YFSETQ. CDR3 length equals 15 residues.

This chain uses TRBV6-1 with TRBJ2-7, with TRBD2 identical over 7 bases. This CDR3 spans 14 amino acids. Germline CDR1 MNHNS, CDR2 SASEGT. The V and J ends lost 6 bases and 3 bases, in that order; junction bases with no gene match: 8. The DNA for the CDR3 is TGTGCCAGCAGGGGGGGGGTAACCCTCTACGAGCAGTACTTC. Residues: CASRGGVTLYEQYF.

The chain employs TRBV6-1 and TRBJ2-7; tentative D call: TRBD1 (6 bases). This CDR3 contains 15 residues. The germline gives CDR1 MNHNS, CDR2 SASEGT. V dropped 1 base and J dropped 4 bases, with 14 bases sitting between them. CDR3 sequence: CASSEEVQGRYEQYF. In DNA, the CDR3 is TGTGCCAGCAGTGAAGAGGTCCAGGGGCGGTACGAGCAGTACTTC.